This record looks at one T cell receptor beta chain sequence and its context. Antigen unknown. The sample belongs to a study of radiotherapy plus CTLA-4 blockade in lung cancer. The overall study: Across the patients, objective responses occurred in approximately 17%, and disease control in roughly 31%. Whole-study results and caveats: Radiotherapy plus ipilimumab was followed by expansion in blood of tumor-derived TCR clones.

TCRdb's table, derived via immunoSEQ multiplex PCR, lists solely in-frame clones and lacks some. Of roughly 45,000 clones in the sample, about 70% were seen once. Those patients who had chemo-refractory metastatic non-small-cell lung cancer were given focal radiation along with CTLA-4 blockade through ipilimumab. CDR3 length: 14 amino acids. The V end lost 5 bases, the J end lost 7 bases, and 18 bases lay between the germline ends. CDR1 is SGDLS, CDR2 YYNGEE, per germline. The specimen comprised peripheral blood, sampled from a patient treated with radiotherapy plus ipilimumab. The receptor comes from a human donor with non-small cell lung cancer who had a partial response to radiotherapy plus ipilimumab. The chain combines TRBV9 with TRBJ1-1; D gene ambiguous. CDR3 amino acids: CASRRAPEGLEAFF. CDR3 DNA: TGTGCCAGCAGGAGGGCCCCAGAAGGCCTTGAAGCTTTCTTT.